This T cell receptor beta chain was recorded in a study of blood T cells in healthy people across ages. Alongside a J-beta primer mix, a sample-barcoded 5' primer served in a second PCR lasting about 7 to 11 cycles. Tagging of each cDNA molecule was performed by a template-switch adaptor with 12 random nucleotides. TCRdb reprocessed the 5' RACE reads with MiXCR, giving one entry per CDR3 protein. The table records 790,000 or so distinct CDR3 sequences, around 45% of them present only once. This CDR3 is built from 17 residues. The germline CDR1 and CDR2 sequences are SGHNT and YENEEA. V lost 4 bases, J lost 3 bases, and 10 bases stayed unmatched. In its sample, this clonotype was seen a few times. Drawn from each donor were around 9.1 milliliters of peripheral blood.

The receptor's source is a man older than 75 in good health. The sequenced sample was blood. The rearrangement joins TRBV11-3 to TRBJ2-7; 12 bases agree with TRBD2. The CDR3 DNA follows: TGTGCCAGCAGCTCTCGAGCTGGACTAGCGGGGATCTACGAGCAGTACTTC. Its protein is CASSSRAGLAGIYEQYF.